The 9 T cell receptor beta chains given below trace back to one sample, sequenced in a study of cytomegalovirus exposure and HLA in healthy donors. Primers included in the PCR were 60 Vbeta and 13 Jbeta primers. Data came from immunoSEQ multiplex PCR; TCRdb stores just in-frame clones and leaves some out. This table holds some 160,000 clones, around 80% found once. Material for sequencing was PBMCs. Receptor source: a male donor in good health and CMV-seropositive.

The rearrangement uses TRBV13 and TRBJ2-2, with 9 bases matching TRBD2. Germline V gene lookup returns CDR1 PRHDT and CDR2 FYEKMQ (reference sequence). CDR3 length: 17 amino acids. V trimming: 2 bases; J trimming: 1 base; junction bases outside the gene matches: 5. The chain's CDR3 is CASSLMLAGKNTGELFF. The CDR3 region has the DNA TGTGCCAGCAGCTTAATGCTAGCGGGAAAGAACACCGGGGAGCTGTTTTTT.

This clone has a handful of counts. Within the sample, other DNA sequences also encode this same CDR3. The V and J genes are TRBV5-8 and TRBJ1-2; no reliable D call. V was pared by 0 bases and J by 3 bases, with 15 bases between. There are 16 residues in the CDR3. Germline assignment: CDR1 SGHTS and CDR2 YDEGEE. As DNA, the CDR3 is TGTGCCAGCAGCTTGGAAAGAAGACCGGGATACTATGGCTACACCTTC. This gives the protein CASSLERRPGYYGYTF.

The chain carries TRBV15 and TRBJ2-5, with 10 bases fitting TRBD1. Matching the DNA end better, TRBJ2-7 makes the J call doubtful. The CDR3 contains 17 residues. Germline assignment: CDR1 LNHNV and CDR2 YYDKDF (reference sequence). Here the CDR3 reads CATSREYGTGASYEQYF. CDR3 in DNA: TGTGCCACCAGCAGAGAATATGGGACAGGGGCCTCCTACGAGCAGTACTTC.

V and J are TRBV19 and TRBJ1-1, with 8 bases aligning to TRBD1. CDR3 size: 13 residues. Germline CDR1 is LNHDA and CDR2 is SQIVND (reference sequence). V gave up 2 bases and J gave up 8 bases; unmatched junction bases: 4. CDR3 nucleotides: TGTGCCAGTAGTATAAGGAGACAGGGGGAAGCTTTCTTT. This encodes CASSIRRQGEAFF. The entire variable domain, with the rest obtained from reference TRBV19 and TRBJ1-1, is as follows: DGGITQSPKYLFRKEGQNVTLSCEQNLNHDAMYWYRQDPGQGLRLIYYSQIVNDFQKGDIAEGYSVSREKKESFPLTVTSAQKNPTAFYLCASSIRRQGEAFFGQGTRLTVV.

This chain connects TRBV9 to TRBJ2-1; maybe TRBD2 (6 bases). V lost 0 bases and J 1 base, leaving 11 bases between the germline ends. This CDR3 is built from 16 residues. In germline, CDR1 is SGDLS, CDR2 YYNGEE. The CDR3: CASSVAGSRSYNEQFF. The CDR3 bases are TGTGCCAGCAGCGTAGCCGGGAGCCGTTCCTACAATGAGCAGTTCTTC.

This clone has a handful of counts. V gene TRBV9 combines with J gene TRBJ2-1; TRBD2 matches at 8 bases. Trimming at V came to 4 bases and at J to 2 bases, leaving 14 bases not matched to a gene. The CDR3 is 18 amino acids. Germline lookup yields CDR1 SGDLS and CDR2 YYNGEE. The CDR3 coding sequence is TGTGCCAGCAGCCACGCTAAAGGGAATAGCGGGGCCTACAATGAGCAGTTCTTC. Translation: CASSHAKGNSGAYNEQFF.

This chain links TRBV19 with TRBJ1-6, with 8 nucleotides matching TRBD1. The CDR3 runs to 14 residues. Germline-derived CDR1 and CDR2 are LNHDA and SQIVND (reference sequence). V trimming: 9 bases; J trimming: 5 bases; junction bases outside the gene matches: 6. The CDR3 DNA sequence: TGTGCCAGCAAGGACAGGGCCGATAATTCACCCCTCCACTTT. Translated, it gives CASKDRADNSPLHF.

The chain couples TRBV13 to TRBJ2-7; D may be TRBD2 (5 bases). Per the germline V gene, CDR1 is PRHDT and CDR2 is FYEKMQ (reference sequence). The CDR3 is 15 amino acids. The V end lost 3 bases, the J end lost 0 bases, and 12 bases lay between the germline ends. The CDR3 DNA reads as TGTGCCAGCAGCTTTGGTAGCGAGGGCTCCTACGAGCAGTACTTC. Its translation: CASSFGSEGSYEQYF.

The rearrangement uses TRBV7-2 and TRBJ2-3, with D perhaps TRBD1 (6 bases). The germline V gene encodes CDR1 SGHTA and CDR2 FQGNSA. The CDR3 extends over 15 amino acids. V was shortened by 6 bases and J by 7 bases, with 20 bases between the two germline ends. The chain's CDR3 is CASSFLGQPSNTQYF. The DNA of the CDR3 is TGTGCCAGCAGTTTCCTGGGACAACCCTCGAATACGCAGTATTTT. The full variable domain, its missing parts supplied by reference TRBV7-2 and TRBJ2-3, is GAGVSQSPSNKVTEKGKDVELRCDPISGHTALYWYRQSLGQGLEFLIYFQGNSAPDKSGLPSDRFSAERTGGSVSTLTIQRTQQEDSAVYLCASSFLGQPSNTQYFGPGTRLTVL.